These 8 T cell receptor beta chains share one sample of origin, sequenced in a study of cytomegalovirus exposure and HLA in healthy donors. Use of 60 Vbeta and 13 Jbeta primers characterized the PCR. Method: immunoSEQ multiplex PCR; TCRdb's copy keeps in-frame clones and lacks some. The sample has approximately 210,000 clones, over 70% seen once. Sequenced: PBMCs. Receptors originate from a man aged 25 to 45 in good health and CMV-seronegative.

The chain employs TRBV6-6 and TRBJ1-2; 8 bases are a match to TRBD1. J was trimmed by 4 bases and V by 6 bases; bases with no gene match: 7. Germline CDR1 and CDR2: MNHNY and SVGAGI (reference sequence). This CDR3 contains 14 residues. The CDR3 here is CASRDRGRGYGYTF. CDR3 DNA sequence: TGTGCCAGCAGAGACAGGGGTCGGGGCTATGGCTACACCTTC.

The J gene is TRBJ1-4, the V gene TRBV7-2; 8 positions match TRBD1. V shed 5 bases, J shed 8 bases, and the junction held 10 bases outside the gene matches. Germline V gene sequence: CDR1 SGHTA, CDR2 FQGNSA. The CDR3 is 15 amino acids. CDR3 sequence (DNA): TGTGCCAGCAGCGTTGACAGGGGCGGAGGGGAAAAACTGTTTTTT. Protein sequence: CASSVDRGGGEKLFF.

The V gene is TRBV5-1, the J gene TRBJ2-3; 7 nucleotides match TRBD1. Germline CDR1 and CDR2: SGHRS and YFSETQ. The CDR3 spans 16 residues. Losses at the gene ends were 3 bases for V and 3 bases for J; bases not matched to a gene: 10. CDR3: CASSSVQAGGTDTQYF. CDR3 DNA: TGCGCCAGCAGCTCGGTTCAGGCAGGGGGTACAGATACGCAGTATTTT. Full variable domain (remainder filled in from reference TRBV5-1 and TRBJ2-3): KAGVTQTPRYLIKTRGQQVTLSCSPISGHRSVSWYQQTPGQGLQFLFEYFSETQRNKGNFPGRFSGRQFSNSRSEMNVSTLELGDSALYLCASSSVQAGGTDTQYFGPGTRLTVL.

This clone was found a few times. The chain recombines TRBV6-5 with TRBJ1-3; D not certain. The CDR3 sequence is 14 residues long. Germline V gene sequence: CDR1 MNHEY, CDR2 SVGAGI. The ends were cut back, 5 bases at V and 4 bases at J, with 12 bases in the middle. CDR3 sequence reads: CASSGTVEGNTIYF. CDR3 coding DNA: TGTGCCAGCAGTGGTACGGTGGAGGGAAACACCATATATTTT.

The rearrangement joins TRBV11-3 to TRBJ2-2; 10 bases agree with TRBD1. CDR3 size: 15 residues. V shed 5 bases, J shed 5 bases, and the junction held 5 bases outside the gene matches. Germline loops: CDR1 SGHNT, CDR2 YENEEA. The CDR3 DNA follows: TGTGCCAGCAGCACCGGACAGGGGGGGACCGGGGAGCTGTTTTTT. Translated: CASSTGQGGTGELFF.

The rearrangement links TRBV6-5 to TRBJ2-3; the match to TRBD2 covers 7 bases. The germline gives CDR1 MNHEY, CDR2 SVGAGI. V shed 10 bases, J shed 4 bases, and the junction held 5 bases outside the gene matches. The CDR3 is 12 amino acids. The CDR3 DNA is TGTGCCACTCGGGGGGTAGCAGATACGCAGTATTTT. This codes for CATRGVADTQYF.

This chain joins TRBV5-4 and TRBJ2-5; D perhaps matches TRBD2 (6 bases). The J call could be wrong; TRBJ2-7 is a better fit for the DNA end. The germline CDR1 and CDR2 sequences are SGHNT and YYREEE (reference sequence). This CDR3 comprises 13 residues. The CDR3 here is CASKEGNSYEQYF. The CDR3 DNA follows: TGTGCCAGCAAGGAGGGGAACTCCTACGAGCAGTACTTC.

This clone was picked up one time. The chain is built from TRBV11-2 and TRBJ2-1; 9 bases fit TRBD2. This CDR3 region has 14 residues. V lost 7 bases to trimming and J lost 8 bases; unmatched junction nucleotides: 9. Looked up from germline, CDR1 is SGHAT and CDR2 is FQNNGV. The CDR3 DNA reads TGTGCCAGCACCCCGGGACTAGCTGCAGATGAGCAGTTCTTC. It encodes CASTPGLAADEQFF.